Presented here are 5 T cell receptor beta chains from one specimen sequenced in a study of T and B cells in COVID-19 patients. Each TRB amplification used about 220-500 ng of genomic DNA from blood. BIOMED2 TRB-A/B primer pools were used in multiplex TRB PCR. TCRdb analysed the multiplex PCR reads with MiXCR anew, one entry per CDR3 protein. Here the sample spans roughly 13,000 distinct CDR3 sequences, 28% being singletons. The material sequenced was blood. These TCRs come from a human donor who had recovered from COVID-19.

This clonotype was observed at least ten times. This chain connects TRBV30 to TRBJ1-1; D gene unclear. Trimming left V 4 bases short and J 6 bases short, with 15 bases between. CDR3 length: 13 residues. CDR1 GTSNPN and CDR2 SVGIG come from the germline V gene (reference sequence). The CDR3: CAWIGWAGPEAFF. CDR3 in DNA: TGTGCCTGGATAGGGTGGGCTGGGCCTGAAGCTTTCTTT.

This clonotype was found many times. The gene calls are TRBV18 and TRBJ2-2; D is ambiguous. This CDR3 is 15 amino acids long. CDR1 KGHSH and CDR2 LQKENI come from the germline V gene. V lost 2 bases to trimming and J lost 7 bases, with 14 bases between them. In DNA form, the CDR3 reads TGTGCCAGCTCACCAACTCAAGTGGGTCGCGGGGAGCTGTTTTTT. This sequence encodes CASSPTQVGRGELFF.

By proportion, this clonotype is medium-sized (0.01 to 0.1%). The chain couples TRBV19 to TRBJ2-1; unclear D gene. The CDR3 length is 13 residues. Trimming removed 6 bases at V and 6 bases at J, with 12 bases between. Germline assignment: CDR1 LNHDA and CDR2 SQIVND (reference sequence). CDR3 in amino acids: CASSLYLSNEQFF. Here the CDR3 DNA reads TGTGCCAGTAGCCTTTACCTCTCCAATGAGCAGTTCTTC.

To note about this clonotype: The junction and the germline gene differ at one end; a read error may be behind it. The chain combines TRBV5-5 with TRBJ2-3, with 12 nucleotides matching TRBD1. CDR3 length: 16 residues. Germline V gene lookup returns CDR1 SGHKS and CDR2 YYEKEE (reference sequence). CDR3 nucleotide sequence: TGCGCCAGCAGCTTGGAGGGACAGGGGGCTCCAGATACGCAGTATTTT. Its translation: CASSLEGQGAPDTQYF.

This clonotype was picked up many times. This chain connects TRBV6-1 to TRBJ2-5; a weak D match, TRBD2 (7 bases). The CDR3 contains 15 residues. Trimming left V 4 bases short and J 5 bases short, with 17 bases between. Germline loops: CDR1 MNHNS, CDR2 SASEGT. Here the CDR3 DNA reads TGTGCCAGCAGTGGGGGGGGCTTCAGTGTGGAGACCCAGTACTTC. Translated, it gives CASSGGGFSVETQYF.